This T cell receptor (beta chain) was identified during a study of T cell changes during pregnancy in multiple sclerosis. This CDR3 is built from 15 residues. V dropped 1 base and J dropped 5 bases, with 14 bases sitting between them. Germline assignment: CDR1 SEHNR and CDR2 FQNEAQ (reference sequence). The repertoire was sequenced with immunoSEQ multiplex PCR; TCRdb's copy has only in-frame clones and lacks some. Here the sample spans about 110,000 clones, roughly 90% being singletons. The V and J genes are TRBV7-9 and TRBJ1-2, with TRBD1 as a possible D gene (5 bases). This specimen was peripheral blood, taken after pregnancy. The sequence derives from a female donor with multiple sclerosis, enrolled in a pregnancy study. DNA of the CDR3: TGTGCCAGCAGCTTAGTATCCAGGGTTGGGTATGGCTACACCTTC. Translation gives CASSLVSRVGYGYTF.